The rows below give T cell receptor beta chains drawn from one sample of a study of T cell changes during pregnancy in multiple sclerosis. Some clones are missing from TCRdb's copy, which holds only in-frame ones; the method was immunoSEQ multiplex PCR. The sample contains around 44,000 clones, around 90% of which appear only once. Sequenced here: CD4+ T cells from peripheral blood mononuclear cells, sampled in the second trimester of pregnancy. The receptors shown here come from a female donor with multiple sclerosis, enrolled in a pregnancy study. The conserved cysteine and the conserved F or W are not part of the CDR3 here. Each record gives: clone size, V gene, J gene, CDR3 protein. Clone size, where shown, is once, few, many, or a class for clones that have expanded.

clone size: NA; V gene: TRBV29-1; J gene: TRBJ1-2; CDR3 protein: SVPTVPQANYGYT
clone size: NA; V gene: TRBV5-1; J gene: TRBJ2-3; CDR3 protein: ASSSVRDTQY
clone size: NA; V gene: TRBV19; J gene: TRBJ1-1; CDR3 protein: ATLRDTEAF
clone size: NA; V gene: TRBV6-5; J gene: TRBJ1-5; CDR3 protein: ASKQGTNQPQH
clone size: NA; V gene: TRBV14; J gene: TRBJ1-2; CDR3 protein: ASSQDPGNGYT
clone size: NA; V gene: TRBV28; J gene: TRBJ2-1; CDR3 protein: ASRTTGGPSYNEQF
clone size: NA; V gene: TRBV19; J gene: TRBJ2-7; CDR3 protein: ASSRTGDGNYEQY
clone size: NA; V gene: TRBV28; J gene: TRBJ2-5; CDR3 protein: ASRGQGRETQY
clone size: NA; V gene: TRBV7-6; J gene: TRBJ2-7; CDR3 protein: ASSAHSGSASYEQY
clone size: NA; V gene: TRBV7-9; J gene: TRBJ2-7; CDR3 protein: ASSYGTSGTYEQY
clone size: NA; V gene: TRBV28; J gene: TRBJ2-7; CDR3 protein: ASSLPSGATYEQY
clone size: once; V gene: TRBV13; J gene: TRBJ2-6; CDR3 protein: ASSSRAGTGANVLT
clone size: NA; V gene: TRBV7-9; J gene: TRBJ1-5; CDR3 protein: ASSWTGTQPQH
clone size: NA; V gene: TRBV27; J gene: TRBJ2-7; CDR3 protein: ASSLLGQSGYEQY
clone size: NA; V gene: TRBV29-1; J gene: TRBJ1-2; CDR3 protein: SVEEGRQLYGYT
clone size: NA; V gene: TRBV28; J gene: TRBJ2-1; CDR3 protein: ASSPIGTGSRNEQF
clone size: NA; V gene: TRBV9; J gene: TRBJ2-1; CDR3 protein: ASSVADGGGTYNEQF
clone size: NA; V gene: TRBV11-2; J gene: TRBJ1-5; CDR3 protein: ASSLVVQGPQH
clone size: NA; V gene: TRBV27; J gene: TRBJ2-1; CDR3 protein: ASSAYRESHEQF
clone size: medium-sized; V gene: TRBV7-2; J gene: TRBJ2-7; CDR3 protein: ASSLSPLASYEQY